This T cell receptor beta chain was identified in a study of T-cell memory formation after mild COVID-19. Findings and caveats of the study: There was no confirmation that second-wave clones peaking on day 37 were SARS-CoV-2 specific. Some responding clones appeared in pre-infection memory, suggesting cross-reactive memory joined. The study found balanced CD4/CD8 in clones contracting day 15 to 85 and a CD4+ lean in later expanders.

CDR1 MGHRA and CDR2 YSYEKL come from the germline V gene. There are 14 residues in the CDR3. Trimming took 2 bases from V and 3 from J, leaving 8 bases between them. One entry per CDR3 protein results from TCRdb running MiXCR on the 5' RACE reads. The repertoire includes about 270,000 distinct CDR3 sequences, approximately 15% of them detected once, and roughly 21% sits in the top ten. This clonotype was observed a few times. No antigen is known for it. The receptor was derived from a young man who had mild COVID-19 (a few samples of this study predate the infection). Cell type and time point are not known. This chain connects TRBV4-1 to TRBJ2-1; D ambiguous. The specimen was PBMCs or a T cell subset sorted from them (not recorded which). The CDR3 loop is CASSQPSVYNEQFF. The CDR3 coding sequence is TGCGCCAGCAGCCAACCATCCGTCTACAATGAGCAGTTCTTC.